This passage covers 26 T cell receptor beta chains from one sample sequenced in a study of cytomegalovirus exposure and HLA in healthy donors. The PCR contained 60 Vbeta and 13 Jbeta primers. Profiled with immunoSEQ multiplex PCR; TCRdb holds only in-frame clones, not every one. The sample has 100,000 to 120,000 clones, 80% to 85% seen once. Sequencing was performed on PBMCs. Every receptor here comes from a woman in her fifties or sixties in good health and CMV-seropositive.

J is TRBJ2-1 and V is TRBV5-1, with 15 bases aligning to TRBD2. Germline V gene data show CDR1 as SGHRS and CDR2 as YFSETQ. This CDR3 comprises 15 residues. Trimming removed 5 bases from V and 7 bases from J; junction bases left unmatched: 4. The CDR3 DNA is TGCGCCAGCAGGGTCGGACTAGCGGGGGGGAATGAGCAGTTCTTC. This encodes CASRVGLAGGNEQFF.

The rearrangement links TRBV4-1 to TRBJ2-3; D might be TRBD1 (5 bases). The CDR3 covers 19 residues. The germline V gene has CDR1 MGHRA and CDR2 YSYEKL. V gave up 0 bases and J gave up 1 base, with 20 bases separating them. CDR3 residues: CASSQDPGAGQEGTDTQYF. Written as DNA, the CDR3 is TGCGCCAGCAGCCAAGATCCTGGGGCAGGCCAAGAAGGCACAGATACGCAGTATTTT.

Concerning this clone: One junction end does not reproduce the germline sequence, and a read error may be involved. The chain combines TRBV5-1 with TRBJ2-1; D remains ambiguous. The CDR3 consists of 14 residues. CDR1 SGHRS and CDR2 YFSETQ come from the germline V gene. CDR3 nucleotides: TGCGCCAGCAACTTGGGTATCTCGGGCAATGAGCAGTTCTTC. Amino acid sequence: CASNLGISGNEQFF.

The chain links TRBV7-9 to TRBJ1-5, with D unclear. CDR3 length equals 12 residues. With 3 bases removed from V and 9 bases from J, the gap between germline ends came to 9 bases. From germline, CDR1 is SEHNR and CDR2 FQNEAQ (reference sequence). The CDR3 here is CASSFSSGPQHF. The CDR3 coding sequence is TGTGCCAGCAGCTTTTCAAGCGGGCCCCAGCATTTT. The whole variable domain, remainder taken from reference TRBV7-9 and TRBJ1-5, is DTGVSQNPRHKITKRGQNVTFRCDPISEHNRLYWYRQTLGQGPEFLTYFQNEAQLEKSRLLSDRFSAERPKGSFSTLEIQRTEQGDSAMYLCASSFSSGPQHFGDGTRLSIL.

The rearrangement uses TRBV29-1 and TRBJ2-3; 7 bases match TRBD2. The V and J ends lost 7 bases and 1 base, in that order; junction bases with no gene match: 8. Germline loops: CDR1 SQVTM, CDR2 ANQGSEA. CDR3 length equals 14 residues. DNA for the CDR3: TGCAGCGCTCAAGCGGGATTGGGCACAGATACGCAGTATTTT. Translating it yields CSAQAGLGTDTQYF.

The chain is built from TRBV18 and TRBJ1-1, with D possibly being TRBD1 (6 bases). CDR3 length: 16 amino acids. Germline CDR1 is KGHSH and CDR2 is LQKENI. Trimming left V 3 bases short and J 1 base short, with 15 bases between. The CDR3 region is CASSPRFAQGNTEAFF. The CDR3 DNA is TGTGCCAGCTCACCTAGGTTCGCACAGGGGAACACTGAAGCTTTCTTT.

The genes are TRBV25-1 and TRBJ2-1; 12 nucleotides line up with TRBD2. CDR3 length: 14 amino acids. V was pared by 5 bases and J by 7 bases, with 3 bases of the junction left unmatched. Germline-derived CDR1 and CDR2 are MGHDK and SYGVNS. CDR3 residues: CASSQTSGRNEQFF. As DNA, the CDR3 is TGTGCCAGCAGTCAAACTAGCGGGAGGAATGAGCAGTTCTTC.

This clone was counted a single time. This chain connects TRBV5-8 to TRBJ1-3; 9 bases line up with TRBD1. The CDR3 extends over 16 amino acids. Germline trimming cut 2 bases from V and 0 bases from J; bases unmatched to any gene: 3. Germline loops: CDR1 SGHTS, CDR2 YDEGEE. CDR3 region: CASSLQGAYSGNTIYF. DNA of the CDR3: TGTGCCAGCAGCTTACAGGGGGCCTACTCTGGAAACACCATATATTTT.

V is TRBV2 and J is TRBJ2-3, with 12 bases fitting TRBD2. From germline, CDR1 is SNHLY and CDR2 FYNNEI. V lost 2 bases and J lost 4; bases outside the gene matches: 13. The CDR3 loop spans 19 amino acids. CDR3 in DNA: TGTGCCAGCAGTGAATACGGGGCTAGCGGGAGGGTGGCGGCAGATACGCAGTATTTT. It specifies CASSEYGASGRVAADTQYF.

This chain links TRBV7-7 with TRBJ2-2; 11 bases are shared with TRBD1. The CDR3 is made up of 17 amino acids. Per germline, CDR1 SSHAT and CDR2 FNYEAQ (reference sequence). The V segment lost 5 bases and the J segment 7 bases; nucleotides outside the gene matches: 12. DNA of the CDR3: TGTGCCAGCAGCCCCCGCGGGACAGGGGGGGAGTACGGGGAGCTGTTTTTT. Amino acid sequence: CASSPRGTGGEYGELFF.

The rearrangement uses TRBV27 and TRBJ2-2; perhaps TRBD1 as D (6 bases). V was trimmed by 5 bases and J by 6 bases, leaving 10 bases between them. CDR1 and CDR2 from the germline V gene are MNHEY and SMNVEV (reference sequence). The CDR3 totals 13 residues. The CDR3 loop is CASSLQGPGELFF. DNA for the CDR3: TGTGCCAGCAGTCTACAGGGCCCCGGGGAGCTGTTTTTT.

In this sample, this clone turned up a few times. CDR3 residues: CASSSGSGTSGRDEQFF. CDR3 nucleotide sequence: TGTGCCAGCAGCTCGGGCTCCGGGACTAGCGGGAGGGATGAGCAGTTCTTC. V usage is TRBV7-6 and J usage is TRBJ2-1; 16 nucleotides match TRBD2. The germline gives CDR1 SGHVS, CDR2 FNYEAQ. The CDR3 totals 17 residues. V lost 4 bases and J lost 8; bases outside the gene matches: 8.

The CDR3 protein is CASSISGSYNEQFF. CDR3 DNA: TGTGCCAGTAGTATAAGCGGGTCCTACAATGAGCAGTTCTTC. This chain uses TRBV19 with TRBJ2-1; tentatively, D is TRBD2 (6 bases). Trimming stripped 2 bases from V and 1 base from J, with 6 bases between. CDR3 length: 14 amino acids. Germline-derived CDR1 and CDR2 are LNHDA and SQIVND (reference sequence).

The V call is TRBV6-5, the J call TRBJ2-5, with D perhaps TRBD2 (5 bases). The last part of the DNA fits TRBJ2-7 better; the J call may be wrong. The CDR3 loop spans 15 amino acids. Germline V gene sequence: CDR1 MNHEY, CDR2 SVGAGI. The CDR3, as DNA: TGTGCCACCAAAAGGCGCCAGAGGGACTCCTACGAGCAGTACTTC. This gives the protein CATKRRQRDSYEQYF.

The V gene is TRBV28, the J gene TRBJ2-1; 10 positions agree with TRBD1. Germline V lookup: CDR1 MDHEN, CDR2 SYDVKM. The CDR3 covers 16 residues. V shed 6 bases and J 8 bases; nucleotides not matched to a gene: 13. This CDR3 is CASSLSRQGAIHEQFF. The CDR3, as DNA: TGTGCCAGCAGCCTCTCCCGACAGGGGGCGATACATGAGCAGTTCTTC.

This clone was observed once. The chain employs TRBV11-2 and TRBJ2-1; perhaps TRBD2 as D (6 bases). Trimming pared 3 bases from V and 7 bases from J, leaving 10 bases between. Germline V gives CDR1 SGHAT, CDR2 FQNNGV. This CDR3 spans 13 amino acids. Written as DNA, the CDR3 is TGTGCCAGCAGCTTCCCGGGAGCGAATGAGCAGTTCTTC. It is translated as CASSFPGANEQFF.

In DNA form, the CDR3 reads TGCAGCGTGTTGAACGGGTTCGCGAACACCGGGGAGCTGTTTTTT. The encoded protein is CSVLNGFANTGELFF. The chain joins TRBV29-1 to TRBJ2-2; the D is unclear. Trimming shortened V by 6 bases and J by 0 bases, and 14 bases separated the two germline ends. This CDR3 has 15 amino acids. Germline assignment: CDR1 SQVTM and CDR2 ANQGSEA.

This sequence joins TRBV7-3 and TRBJ2-1; TRBD2 matches at 10 bases. Germline V gene lookup returns CDR1 SGHTA and CDR2 FQGTGA. The CDR3 is 15 amino acids. Trimming at V came to 5 bases and at J to 6 bases, leaving 7 bases not matched to a gene. The CDR3 DNA reads as TGTGCCAGCAGCGCTAGCGGGAGTAGTGGCAATGAGCAGTTCTTC. This translates into CASSASGSSGNEQFF.

The V call is TRBV9, the J call TRBJ2-1, with D possibly being TRBD2 (6 bases). The V gene's germline CDR1 is SGDLS and CDR2 YYNGEE. Trimming removed 0 bases from V and 5 bases from J, with 12 bases in between. This CDR3 has 15 residues. CDR3 nucleotide sequence: TGTGCCAGCAGCGTAGGAGGCGGGAAAAACAATGAGCAGTTCTTC. This translates into CASSVGGGKNNEQFF.

The chain is built from TRBV29-1 and TRBJ2-7, with a possible D match to TRBD2 (7 bases). V was cut by 4 bases and J by 4 bases, with 14 bases left in between. Germline values: CDR1 SQVTM, CDR2 ANQGSEA. The CDR3 length is 13 residues. CDR3 sequence reads: CSVVGRGGYEQYF. In nucleotides, the CDR3 is TGCAGCGTTGTAGGCAGGGGAGGGTACGAGCAGTACTTC.

The J gene is TRBJ2-5, the V gene TRBV9, with 8 bases matching TRBD2. Germline CDR1 is SGDLS and CDR2 is YYNGEE. The ends lost 4 bases at V and 4 bases at J; junction bases unmatched: 15. CDR3 length equals 17 residues. The CDR3: CASSKGGRTPSLETQYF. CDR3 DNA sequence: TGTGCCAGCAGCAAAGGCGGGAGGACGCCCAGTTTAGAGACCCAGTACTTC.

V is TRBV2 and J is TRBJ1-3; 7 bases line up with TRBD1. Germline-derived CDR1 and CDR2 are SNHLY and FYNNEI. The length of the CDR3 is 13 residues. Unmatched junction bases numbered 4, after V lost 8 bases and J lost 3 bases. The CDR3 region has the DNA TGTGCCAGCGGACAGGAAAGTGGAAACACCATATATTTT. Protein product: CASGQESGNTIYF.

The V and J genes are TRBV9 and TRBJ2-7, with 13 positions matching TRBD2. The germline V gene has CDR1 SGDLS and CDR2 YYNGEE. V lost 5 bases and J lost 5; bases outside the gene matches: 7. The CDR3 has 15 residues. As DNA, the CDR3 is TGTGCCAGCAGTCCTCCTGGACTAGCGGGAGACGAGCAGTACTTC. It codes for CASSPPGLAGDEQYF.

A single count supports this clone. The chain is built from TRBV25-1 and TRBJ1-2, with D unclear. Trimming shortened V by 2 bases and J by 5 bases, and 9 bases separated the two germline ends. The CDR3 covers 13 residues. From germline, CDR1 is MGHDK and CDR2 SYGVNS. CDR3 amino acids: CASSERESYGYTF. CDR3 in DNA: TGTGCCAGCAGTGAACGAGAAAGTTATGGCTACACCTTC.

This chain uses TRBV7-9 with TRBJ1-2; D gene uncertain. CDR1 SEHNR and CDR2 FQNEAQ come from the germline V gene (reference sequence). V lost 3 bases, J lost 7 bases, and 9 bases lay in between. The CDR3 is 12 residues long. The CDR3 DNA reads TGTGCCAGCAGCTTGCAAGGAGCTGGCTACACCTTC. Its translation: CASSLQGAGYTF. Filled out from reference TRBV7-9 and TRBJ1-2, the complete variable domain reads DTGVSQNPRHKITKRGQNVTFRCDPISEHNRLYWYRQTLGQGPEFLTYFQNEAQLEKSRLLSDRFSAERPKGSFSTLEIQRTEQGDSAMYLCASSLQGAGYTFGSGTRLTVV.

The V and J genes are TRBV19 and TRBJ2-1, with TRBD2 identical over 11 bases. With 4 bases clipped from V and 0 bases from J, the junction kept 2 bases outside the gene matches. CDR3 length: 16 amino acids. CDR1 is LNHDA, CDR2 SQIVND, per germline (reference sequence). The CDR3 sequence is CASSRGLADSYNEQFF. CDR3 in DNA: TGTGCCAGTAGTAGGGGACTAGCGGACTCCTACAATGAGCAGTTCTTC.